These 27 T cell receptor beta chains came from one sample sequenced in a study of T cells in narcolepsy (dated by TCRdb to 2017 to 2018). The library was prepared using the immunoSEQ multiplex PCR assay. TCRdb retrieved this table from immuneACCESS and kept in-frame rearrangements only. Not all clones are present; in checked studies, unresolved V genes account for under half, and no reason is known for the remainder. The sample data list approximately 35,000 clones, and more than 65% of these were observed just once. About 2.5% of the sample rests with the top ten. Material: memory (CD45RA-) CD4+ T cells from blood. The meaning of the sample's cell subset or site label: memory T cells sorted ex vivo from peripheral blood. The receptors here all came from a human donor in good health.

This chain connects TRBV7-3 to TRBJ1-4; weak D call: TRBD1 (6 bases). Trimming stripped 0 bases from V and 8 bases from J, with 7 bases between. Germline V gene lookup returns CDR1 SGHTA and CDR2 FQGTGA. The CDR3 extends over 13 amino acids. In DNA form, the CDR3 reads TGTGCCAGCAGCTTAACAGGGGGAGAAAAACTGTTTTTT. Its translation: CASSLTGGEKLFF.

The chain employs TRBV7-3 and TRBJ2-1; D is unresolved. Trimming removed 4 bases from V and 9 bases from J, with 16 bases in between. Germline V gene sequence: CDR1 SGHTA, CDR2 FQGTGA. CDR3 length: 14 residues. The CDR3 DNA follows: TGTGCCAGCAGCTCCCGACCCACCGCGGCTGAGCAGTTCTTC. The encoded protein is CASSSRPTAAEQFF.

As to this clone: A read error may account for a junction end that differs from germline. The CDR3 DNA reads TGTACCAGCAGGGAATGGCAGAGGGATCAGCCCCAGCATTTT. It codes for CTSREWQRDQPQHF. The chain combines TRBV6-1 with TRBJ1-5; perhaps TRBD1 as D (5 bases). The V gene's germline CDR1 is MNHNS and CDR2 SASEGT. The CDR3 totals 14 residues.

The chain's CDR3 is CASSASSPYEQYF. Here the CDR3 DNA reads TGTGCCAGCAGCGCCTCAAGCCCCTACGAGCAGTACTTC. V and J are TRBV9 and TRBJ2-7; the D is unclear. V lost 3 bases, J lost 2 bases, and 9 bases lay in between. CDR3 size: 13 residues. Germline V lookup: CDR1 SGDLS, CDR2 YYNGEE.

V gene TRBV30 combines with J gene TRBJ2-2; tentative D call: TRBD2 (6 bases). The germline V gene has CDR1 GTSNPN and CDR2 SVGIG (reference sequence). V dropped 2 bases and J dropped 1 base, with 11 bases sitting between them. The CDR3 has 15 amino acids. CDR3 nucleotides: TGTGCCTGGAGTAGGAGGGATCTGAACACCGGGGAGCTGTTTTTT. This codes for CAWSRRDLNTGELFF.

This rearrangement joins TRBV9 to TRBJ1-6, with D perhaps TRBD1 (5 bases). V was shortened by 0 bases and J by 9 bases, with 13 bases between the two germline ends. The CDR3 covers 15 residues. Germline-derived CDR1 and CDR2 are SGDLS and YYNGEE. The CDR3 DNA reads TGTGCCAGCAGCGTAGAAGAGGGGCTGGGTTCACCCCTCCACTTT. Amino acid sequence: CASSVEEGLGSPLHF.

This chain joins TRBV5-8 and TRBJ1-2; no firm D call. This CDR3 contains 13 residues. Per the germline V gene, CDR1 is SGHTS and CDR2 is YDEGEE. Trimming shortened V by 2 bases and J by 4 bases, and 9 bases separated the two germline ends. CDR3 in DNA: TGTGCCAGCAGCTTTGGGCGGATCTATGGCTACACCTTC. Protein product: CASSFGRIYGYTF.

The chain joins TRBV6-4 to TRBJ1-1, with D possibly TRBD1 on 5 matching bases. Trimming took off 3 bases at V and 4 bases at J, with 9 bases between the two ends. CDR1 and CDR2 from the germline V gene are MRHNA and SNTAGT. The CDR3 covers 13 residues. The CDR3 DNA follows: TGTGCCAGCAGTGAACAGGCCGGCACTGAAGCTTTCTTT. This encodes CASSEQAGTEAFF.

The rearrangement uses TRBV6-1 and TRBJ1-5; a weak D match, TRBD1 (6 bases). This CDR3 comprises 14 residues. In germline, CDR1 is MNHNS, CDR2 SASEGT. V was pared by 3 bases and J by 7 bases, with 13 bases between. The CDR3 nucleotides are TGTGCCAGCAGTGAGGCGGGGGGCAGGCAGCCCCAGCATTTT. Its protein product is CASSEAGGRQPQHF.

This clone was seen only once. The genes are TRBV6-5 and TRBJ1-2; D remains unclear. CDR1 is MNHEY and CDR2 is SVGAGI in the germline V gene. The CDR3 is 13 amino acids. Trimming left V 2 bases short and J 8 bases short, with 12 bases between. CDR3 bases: TGTGCCAGCAGTTACGACGGGCGCGGAGGCTACACCTTC. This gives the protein CASSYDGRGGYTF.

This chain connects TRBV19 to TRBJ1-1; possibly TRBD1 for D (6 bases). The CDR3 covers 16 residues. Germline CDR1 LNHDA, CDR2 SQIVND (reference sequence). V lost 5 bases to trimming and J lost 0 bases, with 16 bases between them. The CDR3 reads CASSPPGQRMNTEAFF. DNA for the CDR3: TGTGCCAGTAGTCCCCCCGGACAGAGAATGAACACTGAAGCTTTCTTT.

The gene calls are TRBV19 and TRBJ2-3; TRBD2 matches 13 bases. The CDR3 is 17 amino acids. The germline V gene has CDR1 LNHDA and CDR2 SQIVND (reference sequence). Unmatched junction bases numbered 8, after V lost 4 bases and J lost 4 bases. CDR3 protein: CASSTLTSGGPSDTQYF. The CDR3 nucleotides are TGTGCCAGTAGTACGCTGACTAGCGGGGGGCCATCAGATACGCAGTATTTT.

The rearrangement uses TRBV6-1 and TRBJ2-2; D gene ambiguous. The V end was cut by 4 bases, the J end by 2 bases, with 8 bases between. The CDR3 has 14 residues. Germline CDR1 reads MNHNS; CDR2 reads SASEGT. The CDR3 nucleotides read TGTGCCAGCAGTGCTAGTTTCAACACCGGGGAGCTGTTTTTT. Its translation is CASSASFNTGELFF.

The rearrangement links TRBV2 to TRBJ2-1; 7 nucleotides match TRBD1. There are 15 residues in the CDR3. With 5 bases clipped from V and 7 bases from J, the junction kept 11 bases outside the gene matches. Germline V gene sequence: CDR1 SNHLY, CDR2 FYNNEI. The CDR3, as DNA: TGTGCCAGCAGTCTAGACAGGGCGGTCGGGAATGAGCAGTTCTTC. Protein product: CASSLDRAVGNEQFF.

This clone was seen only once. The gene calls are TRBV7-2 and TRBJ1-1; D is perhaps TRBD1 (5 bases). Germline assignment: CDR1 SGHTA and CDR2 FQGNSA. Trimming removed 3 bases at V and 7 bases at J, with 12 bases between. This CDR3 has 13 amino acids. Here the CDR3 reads CASSFPRTHEAFF. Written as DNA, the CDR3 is TGTGCCAGCAGCTTCCCCAGGACACATGAAGCTTTCTTT.

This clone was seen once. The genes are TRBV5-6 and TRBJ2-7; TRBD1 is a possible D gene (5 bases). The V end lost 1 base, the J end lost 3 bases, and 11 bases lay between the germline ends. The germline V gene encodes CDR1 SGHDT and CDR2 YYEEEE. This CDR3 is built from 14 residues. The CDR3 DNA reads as TGTGCCAGCAGCTTGAGGCAGGGCTACTACGAGCAGTACTTC. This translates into CASSLRQGYYEQYF.

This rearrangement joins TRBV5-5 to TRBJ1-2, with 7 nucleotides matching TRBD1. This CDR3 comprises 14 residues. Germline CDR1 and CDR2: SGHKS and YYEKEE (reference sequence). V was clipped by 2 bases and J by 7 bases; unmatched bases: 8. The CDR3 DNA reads TGTGCCAGCAGCTTTCAGGGGGATGTTCTTGGCTACACCTTC. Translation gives CASSFQGDVLGYTF.

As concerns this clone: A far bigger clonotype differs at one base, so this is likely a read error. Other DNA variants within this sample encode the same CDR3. The CDR3 nucleotides read TGTGCCACCGGAACAGGGGCCGATGAAGCTTTCTTT. As protein: CATGTGADEAFF. V gene TRBV6-9 combines with J gene TRBJ1-1; TRBD1 matches at 7 bases. Germline V gene data show CDR1 as MNHGY and CDR2 as SVAAGI. Trimming cost V 10 bases and J 7 bases; bases outside gene matches: 9. The CDR3 is 12 residues long.

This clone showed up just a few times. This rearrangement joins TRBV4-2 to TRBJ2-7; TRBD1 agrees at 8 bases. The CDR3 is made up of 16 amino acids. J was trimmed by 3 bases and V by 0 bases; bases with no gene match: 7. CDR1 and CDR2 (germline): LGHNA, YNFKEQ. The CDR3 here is CASSQEGTGKFYEQYF. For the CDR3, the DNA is TGTGCCAGCAGCCAAGAGGGGACAGGAAAATTCTACGAGCAGTACTTC.

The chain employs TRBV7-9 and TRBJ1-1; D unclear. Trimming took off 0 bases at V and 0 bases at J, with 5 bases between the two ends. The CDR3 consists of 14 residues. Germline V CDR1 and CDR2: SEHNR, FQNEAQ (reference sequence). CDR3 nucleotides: TGTGCCAGCAGCTTAGCGCAGATGAACACTGAAGCTTTCTTT. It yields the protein CASSLAQMNTEAFF.

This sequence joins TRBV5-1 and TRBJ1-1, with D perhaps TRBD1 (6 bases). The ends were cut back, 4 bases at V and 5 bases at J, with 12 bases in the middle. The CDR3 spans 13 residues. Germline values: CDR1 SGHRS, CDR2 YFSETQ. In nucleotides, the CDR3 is TGCGCCAGCAGCCGAGGGGGTGATACTGAAGCTTTCTTT. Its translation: CASSRGGDTEAFF.

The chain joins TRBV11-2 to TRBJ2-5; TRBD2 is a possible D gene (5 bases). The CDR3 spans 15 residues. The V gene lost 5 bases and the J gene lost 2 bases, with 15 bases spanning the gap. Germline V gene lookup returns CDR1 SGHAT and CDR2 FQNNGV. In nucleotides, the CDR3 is TGTGCCAGCAGCCCTGGGGAGAGCTCTCAAGAGACCCAGTACTTC. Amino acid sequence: CASSPGESSQETQYF.

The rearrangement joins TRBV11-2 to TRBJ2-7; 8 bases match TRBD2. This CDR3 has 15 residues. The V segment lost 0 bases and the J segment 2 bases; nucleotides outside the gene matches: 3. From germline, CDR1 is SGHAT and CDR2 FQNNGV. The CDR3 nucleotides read TGTGCCAGCAGCTTAGAAGGACTAGCCCCCTACGAGCAGTACTTC. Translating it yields CASSLEGLAPYEQYF.

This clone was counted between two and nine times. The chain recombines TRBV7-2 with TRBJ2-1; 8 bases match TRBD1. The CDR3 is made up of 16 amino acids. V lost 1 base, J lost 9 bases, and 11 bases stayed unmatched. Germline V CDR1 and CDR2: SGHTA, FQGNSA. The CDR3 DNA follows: TGTGCCAGCAGCTTAGTAGCGACAGGGGTTTGGGGTGAGCAGTTCTTC. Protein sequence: CASSLVATGVWGEQFF.

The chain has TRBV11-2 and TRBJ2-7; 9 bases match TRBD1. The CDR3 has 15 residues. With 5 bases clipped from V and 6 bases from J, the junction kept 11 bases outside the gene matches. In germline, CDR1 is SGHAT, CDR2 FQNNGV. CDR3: CASSPSRDRVSEQYF. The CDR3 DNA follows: TGTGCCAGCAGCCCTAGCCGGGACAGGGTATCCGAGCAGTACTTC. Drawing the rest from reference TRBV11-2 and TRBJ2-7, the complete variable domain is EAGVAQSPRYKIIEKRQSVAFWCNPISGHATLYWYQQILGQGPKLLIQFQNNGVVDDSQLPKDRFSAERLKGVDSTLKIQPAKLEDSAVYLCASSPSRDRVSEQYFGPGTRLTVT.

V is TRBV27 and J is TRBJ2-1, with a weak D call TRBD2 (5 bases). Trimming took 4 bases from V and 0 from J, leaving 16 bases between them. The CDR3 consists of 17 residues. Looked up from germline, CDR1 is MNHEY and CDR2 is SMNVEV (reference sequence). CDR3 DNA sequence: TGTGCCAGCAGTTCTCTTTCGTCGGGGTCCTCCTACAATGAGCAGTTCTTC. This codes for CASSSLSSGSSYNEQFF.

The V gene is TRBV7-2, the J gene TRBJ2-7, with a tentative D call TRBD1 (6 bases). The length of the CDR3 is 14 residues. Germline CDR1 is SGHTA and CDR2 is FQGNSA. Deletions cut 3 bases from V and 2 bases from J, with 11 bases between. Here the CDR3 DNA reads TGTGCCAGCAGCTTTAGCCAGGGGACCTACGAGCAGTACTTC. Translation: CASSFSQGTYEQYF. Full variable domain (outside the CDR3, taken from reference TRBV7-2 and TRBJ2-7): GAGVSQSPSNKVTEKGKDVELRCDPISGHTALYWYRQSLGQGLEFLIYFQGNSAPDKSGLPSDRFSAERTGGSVSTLTIQRTQQEDSAVYLCASSFSQGTYEQYFGPGTRLTVT.